Given below is one T cell receptor (beta chain) in context. Its antigen remains unknown. Random hexamers served to reverse transcribe about 0.45 to 1 ug RNA. The TCR beta CDR3 was amplified by immunoSEQ multiplex PCR across 54 Vbeta, 13 Jbeta. Each CDR3 protein is one row after TCRdb ran MiXCR on the immunoSEQ multiplex PCR reads. The sample lists tens of thousands of distinct CDR3 sequences, just under 95% occurring once. This entry is derived from a study of CD8 T cells in Susac syndrome. Notes on the study in general: As the study acknowledged, the number of individuals in its TCR sequencing and HLA analysis was relatively small.

Germline values: CDR1 LNHNV, CDR2 YYDKDF (reference sequence). The CDR3 is 16 amino acids. V gave up 5 bases and J gave up 9 bases; unmatched junction bases: 9. This TCR derives from a human donor with Susac syndrome. Sequencing was carried out using CD8+ T cells from PBMCs. V and J are TRBV15 and TRBJ2-2; 13 bases are shared with TRBD2. The CDR3 nucleotides are TGTGCCACCAGCGACCCAACTAGCGGGAGGGGTAGGGAGCTGTTTTTT. Translated, it gives CATSDPTSGRGRELFF.